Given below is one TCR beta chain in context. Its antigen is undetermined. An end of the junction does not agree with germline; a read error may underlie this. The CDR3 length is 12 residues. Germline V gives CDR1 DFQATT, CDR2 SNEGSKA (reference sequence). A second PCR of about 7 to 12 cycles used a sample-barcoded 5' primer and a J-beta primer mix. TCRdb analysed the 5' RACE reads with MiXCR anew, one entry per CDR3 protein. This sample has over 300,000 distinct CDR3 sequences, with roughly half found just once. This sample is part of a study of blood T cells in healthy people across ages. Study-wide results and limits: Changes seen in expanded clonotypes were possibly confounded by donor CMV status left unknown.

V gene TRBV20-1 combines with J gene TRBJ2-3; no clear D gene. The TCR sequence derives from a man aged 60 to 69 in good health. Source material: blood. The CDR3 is CSARSVGDAQYF. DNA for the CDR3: TGCAGTGCCCGGTCGGTAGGAGATGCGCAGTATTTT.